This T cell receptor beta chain was captured in a study of blood T cell repertoires in COVID-19. At the level of the study: The samples span acute and convalescent COVID-19 from the United States, Italy and Spain. PBMCs, B-cell-depleted T cells, or T cells were the source of the cDNA or gDNA that made up the material.

Original processing methods: Reference gene primer amplification yielded estimated nucleated cell counts. The protocol was immunoSEQ multiplex PCR, while the TCRdb copy is restricted to in-frame clones and leaves out a portion. V and J calls and clone size come straight from that table; D and trimming were deduced from the DNA. Of under 350,000 clones in the sample, nearly 90% are singletons; the top ten hold roughly 1.9%. V lost 6 bases and J 5 bases, leaving 16 bases between the germline ends. Germline V gene data show CDR1 as SNHLY and CDR2 as FYNNEI. This CDR3 is built from 14 residues. This clonotype was sampled from a woman in her 30s with COVID-19, enrolled during active disease. The chain couples TRBV2 to TRBJ1-1; possible D gene TRBD1, 6 bases. The sequenced sample was peripheral blood. This chain's CDR3 is CASSGTRGWTEAFF. The CDR3 bases are TGTGCCAGCAGCGGTACGAGGGGGTGGACTGAAGCTTTCTTT. Using reference TRBV2 and TRBJ1-1 for the parts outside the CDR3, the full variable domain is EPEVTQTPSHQVTQMGQEVILRCVPISNHLYFYWYRQILGQKVEFLVSFYNNEISEKSEIFDDQFSVERPDGSNFTLKIRSTKLEDSAMYFCASSGTRGWTEAFFGQGTRLTVV.